This entry lists 12 T cell receptor beta chains sequenced from one sample in a study of blood T cell repertoires in COVID-19. Only in-frame clones appear in the TCRdb table, and some are missing; sequencing was by immunoSEQ multiplex PCR. The repertoire includes about 80,000 clones, about 72% of them detected once, and about 15% sits in the top ten. Input material: peripheral blood. The receptors derive from a man between 65 and 85 years old with active or convalescent COVID-19.

The chain recombines TRBV15 with TRBJ2-1, with TRBD1 matching 12 bases. The CDR3 is 16 amino acids. Losses at the gene ends were 1 base for V and 10 bases for J; bases not matched to a gene: 8. CDR1 and CDR2 (germline): LNHNV, YYDKDF (reference sequence). CDR3 protein: CATSRVVGTGGKEQFF. The CDR3 DNA follows: TGTGCCACCAGCAGAGTCGTGGGGACAGGGGGCAAAGAGCAGTTCTTC.

This clone appeared many times. The rearrangement uses TRBV27 and TRBJ2-7; possible D gene TRBD1, 6 bases. The germline V and J ends were trimmed by 5 bases and 5 bases, with 13 bases remaining between them. This CDR3 contains 13 residues. The germline gives CDR1 MNHEY, CDR2 SMNVEV (reference sequence). CDR3 nucleotide sequence: TGTGCCAGCAGTAGGAACAGGGACCACGAGCAGTACTTC. The encoded protein is CASSRNRDHEQYF.

This chain uses TRBV2 with TRBJ1-3; 9 positions agree with TRBD1. With V trimmed by 6 bases and J by 1 base, 1 base remained unmatched. CDR1 is SNHLY and CDR2 is FYNNEI in the germline V gene. This CDR3 contains 14 residues. DNA of the CDR3: TGTGCCAGCAGGGACAGGGGTTCTGGAAACACCATATATTTT. Translated: CASRDRGSGNTIYF. The whole variable domain, filled in from reference TRBV2 and TRBJ1-3, reads EPEVTQTPSHQVTQMGQEVILRCVPISNHLYFYWYRQILGQKVEFLVSFYNNEISEKSEIFDDQFSVERPDGSNFTLKIRSTKLEDSAMYFCASRDRGSGNTIYFGEGSWLTVV.

The V call is TRBV23-1, the J call TRBJ1-4; D gene ambiguous. TRBV23-1 is an ORF; its function is uncertain. The CDR3 spans 15 residues. V was clipped by 2 bases and J by 2 bases, with 9 bases between them. CDR3: CASSQPRCTNEKLFF. The CDR3 DNA is TGCGCCAGCAGTCAACCCAGGTGCACTAATGAAAAACTGTTTTTT.

The chain is built from TRBV12-2 and TRBJ1-2. TRBV12-2 is marked as a pseudogene. CDR3 size: 13 residues. The CDR3 is CASRLVTCGGYTF. The CDR3 DNA is TGTGCAAGTCGCTTAGTCACCTGCGGGGGCTACACCTTC.

This chain connects TRBV19 to TRBJ2-1; D might be TRBD2 (6 bases). The CDR3 totals 13 residues. CDR1 LNHDA and CDR2 SQIVND come from the germline V gene (reference sequence). V was trimmed by 7 bases and J by 3 bases, leaving 10 bases between them. DNA of the CDR3: TGTGCCAGTACCTCGGGACTCTACAATGAGCAGTTCTTC. Its translation is CASTSGLYNEQFF.

CDR3 coding DNA: TGTGCCAGCAGTTACTCGTTCGGGGGGAAACCCTACGAGCAGTACTTC. Protein sequence: CASSYSFGGKPYEQYF. This rearrangement joins TRBV6-5 to TRBJ2-7; 7 nucleotides agree with TRBD2. This CDR3 is built from 16 residues. The germline V gene encodes CDR1 MNHEY and CDR2 SVGAGI. V lost 0 bases to trimming and J lost 2 bases; unmatched junction nucleotides: 7.

To note about this clone: One end of the junction does not line up with germline, which may come from a read error. CDR3: CASSSTERLYRYTF. DNA for the CDR3: TGTGCCAGCAGCTCCACTGAGAGGCTCTATCGCTACACCTTC. The rearrangement joins TRBV5-6 to TRBJ1-2; D gene ambiguous. The germline V gene has CDR1 SGHDT and CDR2 YYEEEE. This CDR3 is built from 14 residues.

This clone was recorded only once. The CDR3 here is CASNLQGAVSGANVLTF. In DNA, the CDR3 is TGTGCCAGTAACTTACAGGGGGCCGTCTCTGGGGCCAACGTCCTGACTTTC. The chain joins TRBV19 to TRBJ2-6; TRBD1 aligns across 9 bases. V lost 7 bases to trimming and J lost 0 bases; unmatched junction nucleotides: 7. Germline V gene lookup returns CDR1 LNHDA and CDR2 SQIVND (reference sequence). The CDR3 totals 17 residues.

This chain uses TRBV7-9 with TRBJ1-4, with a possible D match to TRBD1 (6 bases). The CDR3 has 17 amino acids. The ends were cut back, 5 bases at V and 7 bases at J, with 23 bases in the middle. CDR1 is SEHNR and CDR2 is FQNEAQ in the germline V gene (reference sequence). The chain's CDR3 is CASSANLGARRGEKLFF. CDR3 nucleotide sequence: TGTGCCAGCAGCGCCAACTTGGGGGCCCGACGGGGTGAAAAACTGTTTTTT. The full variable domain, in which reference TRBV7-9 and TRBJ1-4 provide the parts outside the CDR3, is DTGVSQNPRHKITKRGQNVTFRCDPISEHNRLYWYRQTLGQGPEFLTYFQNEAQLEKSRLLSDRFSAERPKGSFSTLEIQRTEQGDSAMYLCASSANLGARRGEKLFFGSGTQLSVL.

The CDR3 DNA follows: TGTGCCAGTAGTGCGGAAAGACCCACAGATACGCAGTATTTT. It translates to CASSAERPTDTQYF. The chain carries TRBV19 and TRBJ2-3; D is ambiguous. The CDR3 covers 14 residues. V was trimmed by 5 bases and J by 2 bases, leaving 11 bases between them. Per germline, CDR1 LNHDA and CDR2 SQIVND (reference sequence).

The chain links TRBV11-3 to TRBJ2-5; D uncertain. V lost 5 bases, J lost 2 bases, and 12 bases lay in between. Germline CDR1 and CDR2: SGHNT and YENEEA. This CDR3 is built from 14 residues. The CDR3 region has the DNA TGTGCCAGCAGCCCCTCCAACAAGCAAGAGACCCAGTACTTC. Translating gives CASSPSNKQETQYF.